Listed here are 26 T cell receptor beta chains from one sample, sequenced in a study of cytomegalovirus exposure and HLA in healthy donors listed by TCRdb under 2017. Library construction relied on the immunoSEQ multiplex PCR assay. For the multiplex PCR, a mixture combining 60 forward primers for TCR Vbeta segments and 13 reverse primers for TCR Jbeta segments was used. Held by TCRdb, this immuneACCESS table contains in-frame sequences only and omits some clones. Under half of the omission traces to an unresolved V gene where checked; the cause of the rest is unknown. The sample yields approximately 95,000 clones; approximately 80% were counted once. Roughly 4.3% of the sample belongs to the ten largest clones. The sequenced sample consisted of PBMCs. Source of these receptors: a woman aged 40 to 50 in good health and CMV-seropositive.

Only a few counts were recorded for this clone. The V call is TRBV2, the J call TRBJ2-4; a possible D gene is TRBD1 (5 bases). Germline V gene lookup returns CDR1 SNHLY and CDR2 FYNNEI. The CDR3 covers 16 residues. V shed 5 bases and J shed 0 bases, with 14 bases lying between them. The CDR3 region is CASSTPQGLAKNIQYF. Here the CDR3 DNA reads TGTGCCAGCAGTACACCTCAGGGTCTAGCCAAAAACATTCAGTACTTC.

The gene calls are TRBV28 and TRBJ2-5; 7 bases match TRBD1. Near its end, the DNA agrees better with TRBJ2-7, so the J call may be wrong. CDR1 is MDHEN, CDR2 SYDVKM, per germline. CDR3 length equals 16 residues. The DNA of the CDR3 is TGTGCCAGCAGTAACACCCAGGGGGTGGGATGGGACGAGCAGTACTTC. Translated, it gives CASSNTQGVGWDEQYF.

The rearrangement uses TRBV6-5 and TRBJ1-5, with 8 positions matching TRBD1. From germline, CDR1 is MNHEY and CDR2 SVGAGI. This CDR3 has 14 residues. Trimming removed 8 bases from V and 3 bases from J; junction bases left unmatched: 6. The CDR3 DNA sequence: TGTGCCAGCGATAGACAGGGGATCAATCAGCCCCAGCATTTT. It encodes CASDRQGINQPQHF.

In DNA, the CDR3 is TGTGCCAGCTCACCTCAGGCTGACAATGAGCAGTTCTTC. This encodes CASSPQADNEQFF. The rearrangement joins TRBV18 to TRBJ2-1; no clear D. Germline CDR1 KGHSH, CDR2 LQKENI. The CDR3 contains 13 residues. V was pared by 3 bases and J by 5 bases, with 8 bases between.

V is TRBV5-6 and J is TRBJ2-5; 11 bases map to TRBD2. There are 17 residues in the CDR3. V dropped 4 bases and J dropped 2; count of bases not matched to a gene: 10. Looked up from germline, CDR1 is SGHDT and CDR2 is YYEEEE. CDR3 nucleotides: TGTGCCAGCAGCCCCCCGGCGGGGACTAGCGGACAAGAGACCCAGTACTTC. It is translated as CASSPPAGTSGQETQYF.

J is TRBJ2-7 and V is TRBV28, with 7 bases matching TRBD2. Germline values: CDR1 MDHEN, CDR2 SYDVKM. The V segment lost 4 bases and the J segment 1 base; nucleotides outside the gene matches: 7. This CDR3 region has 15 residues. CDR3 bases: TGTGCCAGCAGTTCAGCGGGAACGGATTCCTACGAGCAGTACTTC. The encoded protein is CASSSAGTDSYEQYF.

V gene TRBV14 combines with J gene TRBJ2-5, with D possibly matching TRBD2 (6 bases). CDR3 length: 15 amino acids. Between the trimmed V and J ends, which lost 3 bases and 5 bases, there was a span of 16 bases. In germline, CDR1 is SGHDN, CDR2 FVKESK. DNA for the CDR3: TGTGCCAGCAGCCACCTTCTGGACTATTTCGAGACCCAGTACTTC. Encoded protein: CASSHLLDYFETQYF.

This clone was seen just once. The chain carries TRBV19 and TRBJ2-7, with TRBD1 matching over 11 bases. Germline V lookup: CDR1 LNHDA, CDR2 SQIVND (reference sequence). Trimming cost V 10 bases and J 7 bases; bases outside gene matches: 6. The CDR3 spans 12 residues. This CDR3 is CATRDRGWEQYF. DNA of the CDR3: TGTGCCACCAGGGACAGGGGGTGGGAGCAGTACTTC.

The CDR3 is CASSSPGLAQEQFF. In DNA form, the CDR3 reads TGTGCCAGCAGCTCCCCGGGACTAGCCCAAGAGCAGTTCTTC. V and J are TRBV7-9 and TRBJ2-1; 9 nucleotides align to TRBD2. CDR3 size: 14 residues. Germline values: CDR1 SEHNR, CDR2 FQNEAQ (reference sequence). Trimming removed 4 bases from V and 10 bases from J; junction bases left unmatched: 8.

This clone appeared a single time. CDR3 DNA: TGTGCCAGCAGCTTGTCGGCGGGATGGGGCACCGGGGAGCTGTTTTTT. This gives the protein CASSLSAGWGTGELFF. The chain links TRBV7-3 to TRBJ2-2; D perhaps matches TRBD2 (6 bases). The germline V gene encodes CDR1 SGHTA and CDR2 FQGTGA. The CDR3 runs 16 residues. The V end lost 3 bases, the J end lost 4 bases, and 15 bases lay between the germline ends.

This clone has a single count. The chain employs TRBV9 and TRBJ1-1; D call uncertain. CDR3 size: 14 residues. The germline gives CDR1 SGDLS, CDR2 YYNGEE. Trimming took off 4 bases at V and 1 base at J, with 11 bases between the two ends. CDR3 DNA: TGTGCCAGCAGCTTCGACGGAGAGAACACTGAAGCTTTCTTT. This sequence encodes CASSFDGENTEAFF.

The chain joins TRBV7-9 to TRBJ1-1; a weak D match, TRBD1 (6 bases). The CDR3 runs 14 residues. The ends were cut back, 3 bases at V and 2 bases at J, with 10 bases in the middle. The germline V gene has CDR1 SEHNR and CDR2 FQNEAQ (reference sequence). The CDR3 DNA is TGTGCCAGCAGCTTTGGACAGACTAACACTGAAGCTTTCTTT. Amino acids: CASSFGQTNTEAFF.

The J gene is TRBJ2-7, the V gene TRBV11-3; TRBD1 aligns across 7 bases. V lost 4 bases to trimming and J lost 2 bases; unmatched junction nucleotides: 5. This CDR3 has 14 amino acids. The germline gives CDR1 SGHNT, CDR2 YENEEA. CDR3 sequence (DNA): TGTGCCAGCAGCTCGAGGGACAGAACCTACGAGCAGTACTTC. The encoded protein is CASSSRDRTYEQYF. Full variable domain (missing parts from reference TRBV11-3 and TRBJ2-7): EAGVVQSPRYKIIEKKQPVAFWCNPISGHNTLYWYLQNLGQGPELLIRYENEEAVDDSQLPKDRFSAERLKGVDSTLKIQPAELGDSAVYLCASSSRDRTYEQYFGPGTRLTVT.

V usage is TRBV25-1 and J usage is TRBJ2-5, with D perhaps matching TRBD1 (6 bases). The J call could be wrong; TRBJ2-7 is a better fit for the DNA end. Germline lookup yields CDR1 MGHDK and CDR2 SYGVNS. This CDR3 spans 15 amino acids. For the CDR3, the DNA is TGTGCCAGCAGTGAGGAGGACAGATCCCCCTACGAGCAGTACTTC. Amino acid sequence: CASSEEDRSPYEQYF.

V usage is TRBV19 and J usage is TRBJ2-2; TRBD2 matches at 7 bases. The V and J ends lost 5 bases and 5 bases, in that order; junction bases with no gene match: 11. The CDR3 runs 16 residues. Germline V gene sequence: CDR1 LNHDA, CDR2 SQIVND (reference sequence). In DNA, the CDR3 is TGTGCCAGTAGTCCCAGCCTAGCGGTGGTTACCGGGGAGCTGTTTTTT. Residues: CASSPSLAVVTGELFF.

This clone was seen only a few times. CDR3 nucleotide sequence: TGTGCCAGCAGCTTAGGATGGGCGACAGGGGGTACCGGGGAGCTGTTTTTT. Translating gives CASSLGWATGGTGELFF. The V call is TRBV7-6, the J call TRBJ2-2, with 9 bases fitting TRBD1. The CDR3 consists of 17 residues. V shed 1 base and J 5 bases; nucleotides not matched to a gene: 8. The germline gives CDR1 SGHVS, CDR2 FNYEAQ.

This rearrangement joins TRBV6-5 to TRBJ2-4; tentatively, D is TRBD1 (6 bases). The germline gives CDR1 MNHEY, CDR2 SVGAGI. The ends were cut back, 6 bases at V and 0 bases at J, with 9 bases in the middle. The CDR3 has 14 amino acids. The CDR3 DNA reads as TGTGCCAGCAGGCGGACAGTAGCCAAAAACATTCAGTACTTC. Protein sequence: CASRRTVAKNIQYF.

The V gene is TRBV6-5, the J gene TRBJ1-3; D not certain. Germline assignment: CDR1 MNHEY and CDR2 SVGAGI. This CDR3 has 12 residues. Trimming stripped 7 bases from V and 2 bases from J, with 6 bases between. This CDR3 reads CASTEPGNTIYF. For the CDR3, the DNA is TGTGCCAGCACAGAACCTGGAAACACCATATATTTT.

This chain connects TRBV5-1 to TRBJ1-1, with D perhaps TRBD1 (6 bases). Germline-derived CDR1 and CDR2 are SGHRS and YFSETQ. This CDR3 is built from 14 residues. Deletions cut 1 base from V and 6 bases from J, with 13 bases between. The CDR3 loop reads CASSLKEDSAEAFF. The CDR3 coding sequence is TGCGCCAGCAGCTTGAAGGAGGACAGCGCTGAAGCTTTCTTT.

The V gene is TRBV10-3, the J gene TRBJ2-1, with 8 bases fitting TRBD2. The CDR3 length is 15 residues. Per germline, CDR1 ENHRY and CDR2 SYGVKD. V dropped 4 bases and J dropped 0; count of bases not matched to a gene: 2. CDR3 coding DNA: TGTGCCATCAGTGGTGCGGGAGGCTCCTACAATGAGCAGTTCTTC. It codes for CAISGAGGSYNEQFF.

This clone was detected only a few times. The chain joins TRBV6-6 to TRBJ2-7; 7 bases align to TRBD1. CDR1 and CDR2 (germline): MNHNY, SVGAGI (reference sequence). This CDR3 has 14 amino acids. With V trimmed by 8 bases and J by 0 bases, 7 bases remained unmatched. The CDR3 DNA reads as TGTGCCAGCGCCCTGGGACAGCACTCCTACGAGCAGTACTTC. Its protein is CASALGQHSYEQYF.

The table lists this clone with a few counts. V usage is TRBV5-1 and J usage is TRBJ2-5, with TRBD2 identical over 9 bases. The CDR3 has 15 residues. Germline values: CDR1 SGHRS, CDR2 YFSETQ. The junction had 6 bases not matched to a gene; V was cut back by 4 bases and J by 2 bases. As DNA, the CDR3 is TGCGCCAGCAGCACCGGGACTAGCCTTCAAGAGACCCAGTACTTC. Amino acids: CASSTGTSLQETQYF.

The V and J genes are TRBV7-9 and TRBJ1-2; TRBD1 matches 9 bases. J was trimmed by 2 bases and V by 5 bases; bases with no gene match: 12. The CDR3 sequence is 17 residues long. The germline CDR1 and CDR2 sequences are SEHNR and FQNEAQ (reference sequence). In DNA, the CDR3 is TGTGCCAGCAGCCGCCGACAGGGGGGAATAGAGAACTATGGCTACACCTTC. It translates to CASSRRQGGIENYGYTF.

The chain employs TRBV27 and TRBJ2-1, with a possible D match to TRBD1 (5 bases). The CDR3 spans 15 residues. The germline CDR1 and CDR2 sequences are MNHEY and SMNVEV (reference sequence). The V gene lost 5 bases and the J gene lost 4 bases, with 15 bases spanning the gap. The CDR3 region has the DNA TGTGCCAGCAGTCCAATTGGGGCAGGATACAATGAGCAGTTCTTC. It specifies CASSPIGAGYNEQFF.

This sequence joins TRBV27 and TRBJ2-1, with 9 bases lining up with TRBD1. The CDR3 loop spans 20 amino acids. Germline V CDR1 and CDR2: MNHEY, SMNVEV (reference sequence). V lost 7 bases to trimming and J lost 3 bases; unmatched junction nucleotides: 22. The CDR3 coding sequence is TGTGCCAGCATCCGTTCCTTGGACAGGGGCAAGGCTAGCGGCTACAATGAGCAGTTCTTC. As protein: CASIRSLDRGKASGYNEQFF.

This clone has only one observation. This rearrangement joins TRBV6-6 to TRBJ2-7, with D possibly being TRBD2 (6 bases). CDR3 size: 14 residues. The V end lost 6 bases, the J end lost 2 bases, and 14 bases lay between the germline ends. Looked up from germline, CDR1 is MNHNY and CDR2 is SVGAGI (reference sequence). CDR3 bases: TGTGCCAGCAGCCCCCTCTCGGGAGCCTACGAGCAGTACTTC. This codes for CASSPLSGAYEQYF.